This TCR beta chain was sequenced during a study of CD8 T cells in ankylosing spondylitis. Only a few counts were recorded for this clonotype. Its antigen is not identified. TCRdb processed the 5' RACE reads anew with MiXCR; each CDR3 protein has one entry. Of about 160,000 distinct CDR3 sequences in the sample, around 16% were seen once. CDR3 length: 17 amino acids. Germline CDR1 reads DFQATT; CDR2 reads SNEGSKA (reference sequence). Losses at the gene ends were 4 bases for V and 3 bases for J; bases not matched to a gene: 8. Study-wide findings and caveats: Disease-linked clones displayed a CD8+ phenotype and appeared relatively rarely in peripheral blood. Some of the motif variants had earlier been found in reactive arthritis patients' fluid and blood.

The V and J genes are TRBV20-1 and TRBJ2-1, with 14 bases fitting TRBD2. The source is a male donor with ankylosing spondylitis or in good health (not recorded which). Source material: blood, either unsorted or a sorted T cell fraction (not recorded which). Here the CDR3 reads CSATGLAGAFNYNEQFF. The DNA for the CDR3 is TGCAGTGCTACGGGACTAGCGGGAGCATTCAACTACAATGAGCAGTTCTTC.